Here is one T cell receptor (beta chain) with its context. This entry is derived from a study of blood T cell repertoires in COVID-19. Assay: immunoSEQ multiplex PCR; the TCRdb copy retains only in-frame clones and omits some. The table lists 250,000 or so clones, more than 75% of them singletons. Unmatched junction bases numbered 2, after V lost 2 bases and J lost 3 bases. The CDR3 is 14 amino acids. The germline V gene has CDR1 SGDLS and CDR2 YYNGEE. The rearrangement links TRBV9 to TRBJ2-1; TRBD2 matches at 7 bases. The sequencing sample was made of peripheral blood. The clonotype originates from a woman between 40 and 50 years old who had recovered from COVID-19. The CDR3 loop reads CASSVASGYNEQFF. CDR3 nucleotides: TGTGCCAGCAGCGTGGCTAGCGGCTACAATGAGCAGTTCTTC. Full variable domain (missing parts from reference TRBV9 and TRBJ2-1): DSGVTQTPKHLITATGQRVTLRCSPRSGDLSVYWYQQSLDQGLQFLIQYYNGEERAKGNILERFSAQQFPDLHSELNLSSLELGDSALYFCASSVASGYNEQFFGPGTRLTVL.